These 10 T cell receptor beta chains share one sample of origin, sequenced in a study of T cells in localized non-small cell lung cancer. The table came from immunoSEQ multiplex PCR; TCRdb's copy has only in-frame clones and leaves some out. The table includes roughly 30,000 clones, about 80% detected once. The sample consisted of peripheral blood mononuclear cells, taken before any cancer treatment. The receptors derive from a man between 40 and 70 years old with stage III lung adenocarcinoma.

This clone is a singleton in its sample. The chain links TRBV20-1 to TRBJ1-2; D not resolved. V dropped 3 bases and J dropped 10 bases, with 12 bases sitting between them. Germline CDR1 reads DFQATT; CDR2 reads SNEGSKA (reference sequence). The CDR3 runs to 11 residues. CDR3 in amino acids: CSARHETHYTF. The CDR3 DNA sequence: TGCAGTGCTAGGCACGAGACCCACTACACCTTC.

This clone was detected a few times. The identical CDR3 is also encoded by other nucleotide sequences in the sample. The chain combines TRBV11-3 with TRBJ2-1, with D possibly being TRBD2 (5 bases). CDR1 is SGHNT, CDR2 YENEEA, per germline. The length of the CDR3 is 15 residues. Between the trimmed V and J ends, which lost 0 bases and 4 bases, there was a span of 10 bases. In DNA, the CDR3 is TGTGCCAGCAGCTTAGATCGGGGTACTTACAATGAGCAGTTCTTC. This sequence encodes CASSLDRGTYNEQFF.

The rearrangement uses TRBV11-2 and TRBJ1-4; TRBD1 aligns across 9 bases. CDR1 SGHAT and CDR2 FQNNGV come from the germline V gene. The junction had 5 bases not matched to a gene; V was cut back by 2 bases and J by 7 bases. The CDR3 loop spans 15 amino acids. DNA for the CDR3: TGTGCCAGCAGCTTAAACAGGGGGCAGGCTGAAAAACTGTTTTTT. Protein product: CASSLNRGQAEKLFF.

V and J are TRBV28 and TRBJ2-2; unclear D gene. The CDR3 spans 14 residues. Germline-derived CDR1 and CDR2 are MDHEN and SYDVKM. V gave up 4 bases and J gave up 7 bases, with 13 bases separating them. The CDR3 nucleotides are TGTGCCAGCAGTTCTCCCGATACCAACGGGGAGCTGTTTTTT. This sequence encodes CASSSPDTNGELFF.

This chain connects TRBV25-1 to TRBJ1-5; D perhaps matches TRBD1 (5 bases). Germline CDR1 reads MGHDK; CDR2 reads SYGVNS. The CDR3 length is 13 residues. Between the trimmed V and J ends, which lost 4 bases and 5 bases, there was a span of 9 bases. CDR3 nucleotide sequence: TGTGCCAGCAGTGCAGGGATGGATCAGCCCCAGCATTTT. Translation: CASSAGMDQPQHF.

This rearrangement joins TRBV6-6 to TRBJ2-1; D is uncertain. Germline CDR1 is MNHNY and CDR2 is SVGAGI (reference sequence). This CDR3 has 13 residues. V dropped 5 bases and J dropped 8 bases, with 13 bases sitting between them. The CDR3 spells CASSPVGRDEQFF. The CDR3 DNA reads TGTGCCAGCAGTCCAGTCGGAAGGGATGAGCAGTTCTTC.

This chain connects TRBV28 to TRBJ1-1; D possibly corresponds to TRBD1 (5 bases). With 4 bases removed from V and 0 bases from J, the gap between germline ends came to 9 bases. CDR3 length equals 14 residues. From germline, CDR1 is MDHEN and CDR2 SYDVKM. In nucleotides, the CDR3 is TGTGCCAGCAGTTCACCGGGGCTGAACACTGAAGCTTTCTTT. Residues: CASSSPGLNTEAFF.

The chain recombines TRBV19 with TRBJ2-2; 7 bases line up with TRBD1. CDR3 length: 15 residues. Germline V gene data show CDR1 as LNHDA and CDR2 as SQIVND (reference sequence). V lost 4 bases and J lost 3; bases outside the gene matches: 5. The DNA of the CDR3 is TGTGCCAGTAGTAGATTCGGACAGGACACCGGGGAGCTGTTTTTT. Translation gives CASSRFGQDTGELFF.

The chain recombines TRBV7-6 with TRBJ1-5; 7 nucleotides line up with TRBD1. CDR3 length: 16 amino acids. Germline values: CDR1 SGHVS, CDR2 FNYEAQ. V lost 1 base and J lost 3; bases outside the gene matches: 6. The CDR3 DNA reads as TGTGCCAGCAGCTTAGGGACAGGTAGAAACAATCAGCCCCAGCATTTT. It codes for CASSLGTGRNNQPQHF. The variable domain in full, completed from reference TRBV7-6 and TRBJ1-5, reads GAGVSQSPRYKVTKRGQDVALRCDPISGHVSLYWYRQALGQGPEFLTYFNYEAQQDKSGLPNDRFSAERPEGSISTLTIQRTEQRDSAMYRCASSLGTGRNNQPQHFGDGTRLSIL.

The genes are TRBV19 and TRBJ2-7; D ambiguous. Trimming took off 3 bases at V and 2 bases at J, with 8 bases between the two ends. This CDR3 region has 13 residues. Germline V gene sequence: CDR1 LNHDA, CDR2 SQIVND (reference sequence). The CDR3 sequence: CASSIAQTYEQYF. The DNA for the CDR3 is TGTGCCAGTAGTATCGCCCAGACCTACGAGCAGTACTTC.